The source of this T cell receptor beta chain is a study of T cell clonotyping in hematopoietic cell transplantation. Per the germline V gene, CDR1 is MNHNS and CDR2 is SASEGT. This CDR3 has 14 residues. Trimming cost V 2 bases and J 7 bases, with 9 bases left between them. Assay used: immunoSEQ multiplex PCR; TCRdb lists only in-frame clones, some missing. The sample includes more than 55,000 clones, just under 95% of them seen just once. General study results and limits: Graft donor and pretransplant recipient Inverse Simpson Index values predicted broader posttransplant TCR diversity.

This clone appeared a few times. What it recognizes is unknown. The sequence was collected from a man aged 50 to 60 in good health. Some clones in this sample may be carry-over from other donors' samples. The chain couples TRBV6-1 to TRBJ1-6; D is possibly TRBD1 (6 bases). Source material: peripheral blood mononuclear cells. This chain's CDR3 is CASSEQGGNSPLHF. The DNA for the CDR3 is TGTGCCAGCAGTGAACAAGGGGGGAATTCACCCCTCCACTTT.